These T cell receptor beta chains were read from a single sample in a study of T cells in Graves' hyperthyroidism and ophthalmopathy. TCRdb re-called the multiplex PCR reads with MiXCR, one entry per CDR3 protein. The sample includes a few hundred thousand distinct CDR3 sequences, about 15% of them seen just once. The source material was blood. The receptors originated from a woman between 18 and 29 years old with Graves' hyperthyroidism. Both conserved end residues are part of each CDR3. Fields, in order: clone size, CDR3 length, J gene, D gene, V gene, CDR3 DNA, CDR3 protein. A D gene is named only where the DNA matches it firmly. Clone size is not always given. Where it is, it says once, few, many or a class for expanded clones.

size: few
length: 12
J: TRBJ2-3
D: -
V: TRBV9
DNA: TGTGCCAGCAGCGTTGTCGCAGATACGCAGTATTTT
CDR3: CASSVVADTQYF

size: few
length: 15
J: TRBJ2-3
D: TRBD2
V: TRBV24-1
DNA: TGTGCCACCCTGGGACTAGCGGAACCCACAGATACGCAGTATTTT
CDR3: CATLGLAEPTDTQYF

size: many
length: 13
J: TRBJ2-2
D: -
V: TRBV12-3/TRBV12-4
DNA: TGTGCCACCCACACCTCCGGTGGCGGGGAGCTGTTTTTT
CDR3: CATHTSGGGELFF

size: few
length: 12
J: TRBJ2-1
D: -
V: TRBV6-2/TRBV6-3
DNA: TGTGCCAGCAGAAATACAGGGAATGAGCAGTTCTTC
CDR3: CASRNTGNEQFF

size: -
length: 14
J: TRBJ2-3
D: TRBD2
V: TRBV20-1
DNA: TGCAGTGCTAGGGGGGGGGAGGGCGCAGATACGCAGTATTTT
CDR3: CSARGGEGADTQYF

size: many
length: 13
J: TRBJ1-6
D: TRBD1
V: TRBV24-1
DNA: TGTGCCACCACCCGGGACAGCAATTCACCCCTCCACTTT
CDR3: CATTRDSNSPLHF

size: few
length: 13
J: TRBJ1-1
D: -
V: TRBV24-1
DNA: TGTGCCACCCAGGGTAACTGGAACACTGAAGCTTTCTTT
CDR3: CATQGNWNTEAFF

size: few
length: 11
J: TRBJ1-1
D: -
V: TRBV19
DNA: TGTGCCAGTAGTGTGACCATTGGAACTTTCTTT
CDR3: CASSVTIGTFF

size: -
length: 13
J: TRBJ1-3
D: -
V: TRBV29-1
DNA: TGCAGCGTCGGACATGTCTCTGGAAACACCATATATTTT
CDR3: CSVGHVSGNTIYF

size: many
length: 16
J: TRBJ2-3
D: TRBD2
V: TRBV5-1
DNA: TGCGCCAGCAGCATCGGACTAGCGGGAAACACAGATACGCAGTATTTT
CDR3: CASSIGLAGNTDTQYF

size: many
length: 13
J: TRBJ1-6
D: TRBD1
V: TRBV6-1
DNA: TGTGCCAGCGCCCAGGGGGGGGTTTCACCCCTCCACTTT
CDR3: CASAQGGVSPLHF

size: -
length: 19
J: TRBJ2-3
D: TRBD2
V: TRBV12-3/TRBV12-4
DNA: TGTGCCAGCAGTTTTAGGCCGGGACTAGCGGGAGGGCCCCCAGATACGCAGTATTTT
CDR3: CASSFRPGLAGGPPDTQYF

size: many
length: 17
J: TRBJ2-3
D: TRBD2
V: TRBV12-3/TRBV12-4
DNA: TGTGCCAGCAGTTTTCGTAGGCTAGCGGCTCGATCAGATACGCAGTATTTT
CDR3: CASSFRRLAARSDTQYF

size: many
length: 16
J: TRBJ1-5
D: TRBD1
V: TRBV12-3/TRBV12-4
DNA: TGTGCCAGCAGCCGGACAGGGGGTTATAGCAATCAGCCCCAGCATTTT
CDR3: CASSRTGGYSNQPQHF

size: -
length: 14
J: TRBJ2-3
D: -
V: TRBV9
DNA: TGTGCCAGCAGTCTACTCGAGACGGCAGATACGCAGTATTTT
CDR3: CASSLLETADTQYF

size: -
length: 19
J: TRBJ2-6
D: TRBD1
V: TRBV4-1
DNA: TGCGCCAGCAGCCAACCTAGGGACAGTACCGTCTCTGGGGCCAACGTCCTGACTTTC
CDR3: CASSQPRDSTVSGANVLTF

size: many
length: 13
J: TRBJ2-3
D: -
V: TRBV27
DNA: TGTGCCAGCAGTTTCGGCGCCACAGATACGCAGTATTTT
CDR3: CASSFGATDTQYF

size: -
length: 14
J: TRBJ2-3
D: -
V: TRBV20-1
DNA: TGCAGTGCTAGAGTGCCGGGAGTAAGAGATACGCAGTATTTT
CDR3: CSARVPGVRDTQYF

size: -
length: 15
J: TRBJ2-1
D: -
V: TRBV4-2
DNA: TGTGCCAGCAGCCAAGCCGACTTCCTCTACAATGAGCAGTTCTTC
CDR3: CASSQADFLYNEQFF

size: many
length: 15
J: TRBJ1-1
D: -
V: TRBV7-9
DNA: TGTGCCAGCAGCTCTTACCGCCGGGATGACACTGAAGCTTTCTTT
CDR3: CASSSYRRDDTEAFF

size: -
length: 17
J: TRBJ1-4
D: TRBD1
V: TRBV4-2
DNA: TGTGCCAGCAGCCAAGCGACAGGGGGAACAACTAATGAAAAACTGTTTTTT
CDR3: CASSQATGGTTNEKLFF

size: -
length: 13
J: TRBJ1-2
D: -
V: TRBV10-2
DNA: TGCGCCAGCAGTGAACGACAGGTCTATGGCTACACCTTC
CDR3: CASSERQVYGYTF

size: many
length: 14
J: TRBJ2-6
D: -
V: TRBV27
DNA: TGTGCCAGCAGTTGGGGGCTTGGGGCCAACGTCCTGACTTTC
CDR3: CASSWGLGANVLTF

size: many
length: 15
J: TRBJ2-3
D: -
V: TRBV9
DNA: TGTGCCAGCAGCGTAGGGGGAATAGTCGCAGATACGCAGTATTTT
CDR3: CASSVGGIVADTQYF

size: few
length: 14
J: TRBJ2-1
D: TRBD2
V: TRBV6-5
DNA: TGTGCCAGCAGTTACTCCGCTAGCGGAAATGAGCAGTTCTTC
CDR3: CASSYSASGNEQFF

size: few
length: 14
J: TRBJ1-5
D: -
V: TRBV19
DNA: TGTGCCAGTAAGGCTGGGTATAGCAATCAGCCCCAGCATTTT
CDR3: CASKAGYSNQPQHF

size: -
length: 21
J: TRBJ2-3
D: TRBD1
V: TRBV9
DNA: TGTGCCAGCAGCTCCCACGCAGACAGGGGGGCCGGGACCCCCGCCCCCGGTACGCAGTATTTT
CDR3: CASSSHADRGAGTPAPGTQYF

size: -
length: 15
J: TRBJ2-7
D: -
V: TRBV19
DNA: TGTGCCAGTAGCCCAGCGTCCGCCGAAGTGGACGAGCAGTACTTC
CDR3: CASSPASAEVDEQYF

size: many
length: 14
J: TRBJ2-3
D: -
V: TRBV11-3
DNA: TGTGCCAGCAGCTCCAGGGACGGCACAGATACGCAGTATTTT
CDR3: CASSSRDGTDTQYF

size: many
length: 14
J: TRBJ2-5
D: -
V: TRBV30
DNA: TGTGCCTGGAGGCGTGGCGGAGCCCAAGAGACCCAGTACTTC
CDR3: CAWRRGGAQETQYF

size: -
length: 15
J: TRBJ1-4
D: TRBD1
V: TRBV5-1
DNA: TGCGCCAGCAGCCCGATGACAGGGGGTAGTGAAAAACTGTTTTTT
CDR3: CASSPMTGGSEKLFF

size: many
length: 14
J: TRBJ2-7
D: -
V: TRBV5-1
DNA: TGCGCCAGCAGCTCCCTAAAGGACAGTTACGAGCAGTACTTC
CDR3: CASSSLKDSYEQYF

size: -
length: 15
J: TRBJ2-1
D: TRBD2
V: TRBV20-1
DNA: TGCAGTGCTAGAGATGAGAGACTAGCGGGGAATGAGCAGTTCTTC
CDR3: CSARDERLAGNEQFF

size: -
length: 14
J: TRBJ1-1
D: TRBD1
V: TRBV20-1
DNA: TGCAGTGCTAGACCACGGACAGGGGGCTCCGGGGCTTTCTTT
CDR3: CSARPRTGGSGAFF

size: -
length: 13
J: TRBJ1-6
D: -
V: TRBV18
DNA: TGTGCCAGCTCACCACAATTAGGCTCACCCCTCCACTTT
CDR3: CASSPQLGSPLHF

size: many
length: 13
J: TRBJ1-1
D: -
V: TRBV19
DNA: TGTGCCAGTAGTGCCCGAGAAGGGGCTGAAGCTTTCTTT
CDR3: CASSAREGAEAFF

size: few
length: 15
J: TRBJ2-1
D: -
V: TRBV19
DNA: TGTGCCAGTAGCCCCACTTGGGTAGCGGCCAATGAGCAGTTCTTC
CDR3: CASSPTWVAANEQFF

size: many
length: 14
J: TRBJ1-6
D: TRBD1
V: TRBV12-3/TRBV12-4
DNA: TGTGCCAGCAGGACCGGGACAGGGGGATCACCCCTCCACTTT
CDR3: CASRTGTGGSPLHF

size: once
length: 15
J: TRBJ2-3
D: -
V: TRBV7-2
DNA: TGTGCCAGCAGCTTAGTCTACGGGAGCACAGATACGCAGTATTTT
CDR3: CASSLVYGSTDTQYF

size: -
length: 16
J: TRBJ2-3
D: TRBD2
V: TRBV19
DNA: TGTGCCAGTGAGAATGGGCCGGCTAGCGGAACAGATACGCAGTATTTT
CDR3: CASENGPASGTDTQYF

size: many
length: 14
J: TRBJ2-5
D: -
V: TRBV9
DNA: TGTGCCAGCAGCGTAACCCTTGGGGCAGAGACCCAGTACTTC
CDR3: CASSVTLGAETQYF

size: many
length: 15
J: TRBJ2-7
D: -
V: TRBV18
DNA: TGTGCCAGCTCTCCCTTCGACAGGAGTAATTACGAGCAGTACTTC
CDR3: CASSPFDRSNYEQYF

size: -
length: 14
J: TRBJ2-7
D: -
V: TRBV20-1
DNA: TGCAGTGCTAGAGATAGAGTCGGCCGCTACGAGCAGTACTTC
CDR3: CSARDRVGRYEQYF

size: many
length: 13
J: TRBJ1-5
D: -
V: TRBV30
DNA: TGTGCCTGCGGGCCGACGAACGCAGAGCCCCAGCATTTT
CDR3: CACGPTNAEPQHF

size: -
length: 14
J: TRBJ2-1
D: -
V: TRBV10-3
DNA: TGTGCCATCAGTGAGGATGTGACTACCAATGAGCAGTTCTTC
CDR3: CAISEDVTTNEQFF

size: many
length: 13
J: TRBJ2-1
D: -
V: TRBV28
DNA: TGTGCCAGCAGTTCTGGGTGGGGATATGAGCAGTTCTTC
CDR3: CASSSGWGYEQFF

size: few
length: 15
J: TRBJ1-4
D: -
V: TRBV6-5
DNA: TGTGCCAGCAGTTACGGTGGGACAACTAATGAAAAACTGTTTTTT
CDR3: CASSYGGTTNEKLFF

size: few
length: 15
J: TRBJ2-5
D: -
V: TRBV28
DNA: TGTGCCAGCAGTTTAAAAGGGTGGTACCAAGAGACCCAGTACTTC
CDR3: CASSLKGWYQETQYF

size: -
length: 14
J: TRBJ2-3
D: TRBD2
V: TRBV2
DNA: TGTGCCAGCAGTACTAGCGGGGCCTCAGATACGCAGTATTTT
CDR3: CASSTSGASDTQYF

size: -
length: 15
J: TRBJ2-3
D: TRBD2
V: TRBV7-3
DNA: TGTGCCAGCAGCTCCAAGACTAGCCCCAGAGATACGCAGTATTTT
CDR3: CASSSKTSPRDTQYF

size: many
length: 16
J: TRBJ2-1
D: TRBD1
V: TRBV19
DNA: TGTGCCAGTAGTAAACCCCTAGGGACAGGGTTCAATGAGCAGTTCTTC
CDR3: CASSKPLGTGFNEQFF

size: many
length: 15
J: TRBJ1-2
D: TRBD1
V: TRBV27
DNA: TGTGCCAGCAGTGCCCCGGGACAGGGCAATTATGGCTACACCTTC
CDR3: CASSAPGQGNYGYTF

size: many
length: 15
J: TRBJ2-1
D: -
V: TRBV2
DNA: TGTGCCAGCAGTGCTCCCCAGGGAATCTACAATGAGCAGTTCTTC
CDR3: CASSAPQGIYNEQFF

size: many
length: 16
J: TRBJ2-7
D: TRBD2
V: TRBV7-8
DNA: TGTGCCAGCAGGGGATGGACTAGCGCCCGTTTCTACGAGCAGTACTTC
CDR3: CASRGWTSARFYEQYF

size: few
length: 15
J: TRBJ2-5
D: TRBD2
V: TRBV27
DNA: TGTGCCAGCAGTTTAGGGGGACTAGGCTGGGAGACCCAGTACTTC
CDR3: CASSLGGLGWETQYF

size: many
length: 14
J: TRBJ1-6
D: TRBD1
V: TRBV30
DNA: TGTGCCTGGAGTGTACCAGGGGGAGATTCACCCCTCCACTTT
CDR3: CAWSVPGGDSPLHF